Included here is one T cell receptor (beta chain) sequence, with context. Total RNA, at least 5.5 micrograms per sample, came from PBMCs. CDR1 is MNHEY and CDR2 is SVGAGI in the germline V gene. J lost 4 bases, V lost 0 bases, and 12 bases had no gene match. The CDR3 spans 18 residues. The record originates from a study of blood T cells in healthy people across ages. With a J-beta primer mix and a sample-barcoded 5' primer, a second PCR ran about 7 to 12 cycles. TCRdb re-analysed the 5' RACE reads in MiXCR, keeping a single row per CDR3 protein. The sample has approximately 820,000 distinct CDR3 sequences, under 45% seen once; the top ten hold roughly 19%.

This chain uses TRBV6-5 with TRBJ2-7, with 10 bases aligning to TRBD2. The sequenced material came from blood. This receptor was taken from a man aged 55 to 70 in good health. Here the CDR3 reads CASSYSPRASGGTYEQYF. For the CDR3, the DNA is TGTGCCAGCAGTTACTCGCCCCGGGCTAGCGGGGGTACGTACGAGCAGTACTTC.